These 21 T cell receptor beta chains originate from one sample sequenced in a study of T cell clonality in common variable immunodeficiency. Whole-study findings and limits: Fewer deletions and N-nucleotide insertions were reportedly seen in common variable immunodeficiency TCR beta sequences.

The antigens these receptors bind are not known. The table came from immunoSEQ multiplex PCR; TCRdb's copy has only in-frame clones and leaves some out. Altogether 30,000 to 40,000 clones were found in the sample, and no singletons occur. The material sequenced was peripheral blood mononuclear cells. These receptors were taken from a human donor with common variable immunodeficiency.

A few counts support this clone. Read coverage stops 3 residues before the CDR3 terminus; the germline J gene supplies the remainder. The chain has TRBV18 and TRBJ1-5; 9 nucleotides agree with TRBD1. Per germline, CDR1 KGHSH and CDR2 LQKENI. With V trimmed by 4 bases and J by 4 bases, 8 bases remained unmatched. This CDR3 comprises 16 residues. This CDR3 reads CASSQTDRGGNQPQHF. CDR3 bases read: TGTGCCAGCTCACAGACGGACAGGGGAGGAAATCAGCCC. Variable domain in full (rest from reference TRBV18 and TRBJ1-5): NAGVMQNPRHLVRRRGQEARLRCSPMKGHSHVYWYRQLPEEGLKFMVYLQKENIIDESGMPKERFSAEFPKEGPSILRIQQVVRGDSAAYFCASSQTDRGGNQPQHFGDGTRLSIL.

A few counts support this clone. The missing CDR3 end, 3 residues past where the read stops, is filled in from the germline J gene. The rearrangement uses TRBV2 and TRBJ2-1, with 9 bases matching TRBD1. This CDR3 is 13 amino acids long. Looked up from germline, CDR1 is SNHLY and CDR2 is FYNNEI. Trimming cost V 5 bases and J 9 bases; bases outside gene matches: 5. Incomplete CDR3 DNA: TGTGCCAGCAGTCCCCGGACAGGGGTTGAG. Translating it yields CASSPRTGVE. The CDR3 as a whole reads CASSPRTGVEQFF.

By sample share, this clone is medium-sized (0.01 to 0.1%). The read terminates 3 residues before the CDR3 end, so the remaining end is supplied by the germline J gene. The V gene is TRBV29-1, the J gene TRBJ2-4; 10 bases are a match to TRBD1. The germline V gene has CDR1 SQVTM and CDR2 ANQGSEA. The CDR3 has 17 amino acids. V lost 4 bases and J lost 0; bases outside the gene matches: 9. The part of the CDR3 DNA that was read is TGCAGCGTTGTAAGAGGGACAGGGGACCTAGCCAAAAACATT. Translated: CSVVRGTGDLAKNI. The complete CDR3 reads CSVVRGTGDLAKNIQYF.

This clone was counted many times. The read stops 3 residues short of the end of the CDR3; the missing end is completed from the germline J gene. The rearrangement uses TRBV29-1 and TRBJ2-1; TRBD1 matches 10 bases. The germline V gene encodes CDR1 SQVTM and CDR2 ANQGSEA. This CDR3 comprises 14 residues. The V segment lost 7 bases and the J segment 2 bases; nucleotides outside the gene matches: 5. This CDR3 is CSGDRGPPYNEQFF. The sequenced part of the CDR3 DNA is TGCAGCGGGGACAGGGGTCCACCCTACAATGAG.

This clone appeared many times. The read stops 3 residues short of the end of the CDR3; the missing end is completed from the germline J gene. J is TRBJ2-5 and V is TRBV7-9; 7 bases match TRBD2. The germline V gene encodes CDR1 SEHNR and CDR2 FQNEAQ (reference sequence). V was clipped by 6 bases and J by 2 bases; unmatched bases: 6. The CDR3 is 14 amino acids. The CDR3 loop is CASRWDYPQETQYF. The sequenced part of the CDR3 DNA is TGTGCCAGCAGATGGGACTATCCACAAGAGACC.

In this sample, this clone turned up many times. The read terminates 3 residues before the CDR3 end, so the remaining end is supplied by the germline J gene. The chain couples TRBV18 to TRBJ2-5, with TRBD2 as a possible D gene (6 bases). The CDR3 covers 14 residues. Trimming stripped 4 bases from V and 2 bases from J, with 11 bases between. The germline CDR1 and CDR2 sequences are KGHSH and LQKENI. CDR3 residues: CASSRDGGQETQYF. CDR3 DNA (partial): TGTGCCAGCTCACGGGACGGGGGTCAAGAGACC.

About this clone itself: The CDR3 extends 3 residues past the end of the read, so its final part is completed from the germline J gene. The chain combines TRBV7-3 with TRBJ1-1; no clear D gene. The germline V and J ends were trimmed by 5 bases and 3 bases, with 16 bases remaining between them. The CDR3 spans 15 residues. Per the germline V gene, CDR1 is SGHTA and CDR2 is FQGTGA. CDR3 protein: CASSPSTGLDTEAFF. The sequenced CDR3 bases are TGTGCCAGCAGCCCTAGTACGGGGTTGGACACTGAA.

This clone was detected only a few times. Read data end 3 residues before the CDR3 end; the end is taken from the germline J gene. The rearrangement joins TRBV5-5 to TRBJ2-3; D gene ambiguous. V was trimmed by 1 base and J by 0 bases, leaving 6 bases between them. Germline V gene data show CDR1 as SGHKS and CDR2 as YYEKEE (reference sequence). This CDR3 is 14 amino acids long. Incomplete CDR3 DNA: TGTGCCAGCAGCTTGTTAGAAAGCACAGATACG. Residues: CASSLLESTDT. The whole CDR3 protein reads CASSLLESTDTQYF.

This clone has more than one count but fewer than ten. The read ends 3 residues before the CDR3 terminus; that terminus is restored from the germline J gene. V usage is TRBV18 and J usage is TRBJ1-4; D perhaps matches TRBD1 (5 bases). V lost 3 bases and J 8 bases, leaving 16 bases between the germline ends. CDR3 size: 15 residues. The germline V gene encodes CDR1 KGHSH and CDR2 LQKENI. The CDR3 region is CASSPGSGRKEKLFF. The sequenced CDR3 bases are TGTGCCAGCTCACCGGGTTCAGGGCGTAAGGAAAAA.

This clone has ten or more counts. The observed sequence ends 3 residues before the CDR3 terminus, with the missing tail filled in from the germline J gene. The chain couples TRBV30 to TRBJ1-1; 7 bases agree with TRBD1. J was trimmed by 5 bases and V by 0 bases; bases with no gene match: 9. CDR1 is GTSNPN, CDR2 SVGIG, per germline (reference sequence). The CDR3 spans 15 residues. CDR3 sequence: CAWSVSVRGETEAFF. CDR3 bases read: TGTGCCTGGAGTGTAAGCGTCAGGGGGGAGACTGAA.

Of note for this clone: The read terminates 3 residues before the CDR3 end, so the remaining end is supplied by the germline J gene. The V call is TRBV30, the J call TRBJ1-5, with D hard to call. There are 15 residues in the CDR3. Per the germline V gene, CDR1 is GTSNPN and CDR2 is SVGIG (reference sequence). Trimming removed 2 bases at V and 3 bases at J, with 14 bases between. The chain's CDR3 is CAWSNTAGDNQPQHF. The CDR3 DNA, read in part, is TGTGCCTGGAGTAACACGGCCGGGGACAATCAGCCC.

As for this clone: The missing CDR3 end, 3 residues past where the read stops, is filled in from the germline J gene. The chain recombines TRBV30 with TRBJ2-7, with TRBD1 as a possible D gene (5 bases). The germline CDR1 and CDR2 sequences are GTSNPN and SVGIG (reference sequence). There are 15 residues in the CDR3. V was clipped by 1 base and J by 2 bases, with 15 bases between them. Partial CDR3 DNA: TGTGCCTGGAGTGAAGGGGTTTCGCCGGCCTACGAG. It encodes CAWSEGVSPAYE. In full, the CDR3 is CAWSEGVSPAYEQYF. The complete variable domain, with remaining parts taken from reference TRBV30 and TRBJ2-7, reads SQTIHQWPATLVQPVGSPLSLECTVEGTSNPNLYWYRQAAGRGLQLLFYSVGIGQISSEVPQNLSASRPQDRQFILSSKKLLLSDSGFYLCAWSEGVSPAYEQYFGPGTRLTVT.

Details on this clone: Read sequence stops 3 residues before the CDR3 end, and the germline J gene provides the missing end. The V and J genes are TRBV11-2 and TRBJ1-6; D is perhaps TRBD1 (6 bases). Germline CDR1 and CDR2: SGHAT and FQNNGV. V lost 1 base and J 10 bases, leaving 11 bases between the germline ends. The CDR3 has 14 amino acids. The chain's CDR3 is CASSLGTGKSPLHF. CDR3 bases read: TGTGCCAGCAGCTTAGGCACAGGGAAGTCACCC.

This clone was counted a few times. From the germline J gene comes the end of the CDR3, since the read stops 3 residues before it. The V gene is TRBV5-1, the J gene TRBJ2-1; tentatively, D is TRBD1 (5 bases). Trimming took 0 bases from V and 0 from J, leaving 10 bases between them. CDR3 length: 16 amino acids. Germline CDR1 is SGHRS and CDR2 is YFSETQ. CDR3 protein: CASSLDGATSYNEQFF. CDR3 bases read: TGCGCCAGCAGCTTGGATGGGGCCACCTCCTACAATGAG.

This clone was picked up many times. The sequenced part of the CDR3 DNA is TGCAGTGCTAGTCCCCAGGGGAATTCACCC. This encodes CSASPQGNSP. The full CDR3 sequence reads CSASPQGNSPLHF. This chain links TRBV20-1 with TRBJ1-6; D perhaps matches TRBD1 (6 bases). The read halts 3 residues ahead of the CDR3 end, with the missing end drawn from the germline J gene. The CDR3 runs 13 residues. V gave up 3 bases and J gave up 7 bases, with 10 bases separating them. CDR1 is DFQATT and CDR2 is SNEGSKA in the germline V gene (reference sequence).

This clone has a handful of counts. The read stops 3 residues short of the end of the CDR3; the missing end is completed from the germline J gene. The V call is TRBV19, the J call TRBJ1-2; tentatively, D is TRBD1 (5 bases). V shed 1 base and J shed 4 bases, with 10 bases lying between them. CDR3 length: 14 residues. The V gene's germline CDR1 is LNHDA and CDR2 SQIVND (reference sequence). CDR3 DNA (partial): TGTGCCAGTAGTATAGCGTTGACAGCCTATGGC. The encoded protein is CASSIALTAYG. The full CDR3 is CASSIALTAYGYTF.

This clone was recorded at least ten times. The read comes to an end 3 residues before the CDR3 does, leaving the germline J gene to fill in the end. The chain employs TRBV6-2 or TRBV6-3 and TRBJ1-6; 9 nucleotides align to TRBD1. With V trimmed by 4 bases and J by 8 bases, 12 bases remained unmatched. Germline CDR1 reads MNHEY; CDR2 reads SVGEGT. This CDR3 has 17 amino acids. The part of the CDR3 DNA that was read is TGTGCCAGCAGTTCCGGATGGGAACAGGGGGCATATTCACCC. Protein: CASSSGWEQGAYSP. The whole CDR3 protein is CASSSGWEQGAYSPLHF.

This clone was recorded at least ten times. The read falls 3 residues short of the CDR3 end, and the missing part is taken from the germline J gene. This chain joins TRBV29-1 and TRBJ1-5; no definite D call. This CDR3 is 13 amino acids long. Trimming took off 7 bases at V and 5 bases at J, with 15 bases between the two ends. Germline CDR1 SQVTM, CDR2 ANQGSEA. The CDR3 region is CSASAARDQPQHF. CDR3 DNA, as far as it was read: TGCAGCGCCTCGGCAGCGAGAGATCAGCCC.

There are a few counts of this clone. The read terminates 3 residues ahead of where the CDR3 ends, so the germline J gene completes it. The rearrangement uses TRBV7-9 and TRBJ1-2; 8 bases line up with TRBD1. After removal of 5 bases from V and 3 bases from J, the junction contained 8 bases not matched to a gene. CDR3 size: 15 residues. Looked up from germline, CDR1 is SEHNR and CDR2 is FQNEAQ (reference sequence). Here the CDR3 reads CASSAQGARDYGYTF. The sequenced CDR3 bases are TGTGCCAGCAGCGCGCAGGGGGCGCGGGACTATGGC.

This clone was detected only a few times. The CDR3 goes on 3 residues after the read ends, and that part is filled in from the germline J gene. This chain joins TRBV2 and TRBJ1-6; D ambiguous. The germline V gene encodes CDR1 SNHLY and CDR2 FYNNEI. The CDR3 spans 15 residues. V gave up 4 bases and J gave up 0 bases, with 7 bases separating them. Partial CDR3 DNA: TGTGCCAGCAGTGCACGGGGCTCCTATAATTCACCC. Translating it yields CASSARGSYNSP. The full CDR3 sequence reads CASSARGSYNSPLHF.

This clone was detected many times. The read ends 3 residues early relative to the CDR3; the germline J gene fills the gap. This chain connects TRBV19 to TRBJ2-2; TRBD2 matches 10 bases. CDR1 is LNHDA, CDR2 SQIVND, per germline (reference sequence). Trimming removed 7 bases from V and 3 bases from J; junction bases left unmatched: 2. This CDR3 is 14 amino acids long. The part of the CDR3 DNA that was read is TGTGCCAGTAAAACTAGCGGGGACACCGGGGAG. Amino acids: CASKTSGDTGE. The entire CDR3 protein reads CASKTSGDTGELFF.